What follows are 11 T cell receptor beta chains derived from one specimen sequenced in a study of blood T cell repertoires in COVID-19. Profiled with immunoSEQ multiplex PCR; TCRdb holds only in-frame clones, not every one. The data contain 35,000 to 45,000 clones, around 80% of them seen just once; the ten biggest clones take up about 33%. Input material: peripheral blood. Receptors were obtained from a man aged 60-69 years with acute or convalescent COVID-19.

This clone was detected only a few times. The V and J genes are TRBV5-4 and TRBJ2-3; TRBD2 matches 8 bases. The trim removed 4 bases at V and 4 bases at J, leaving 8 bases unmatched. The CDR3 spans 15 residues. Germline V gene sequence: CDR1 SGHNT, CDR2 YYREEE (reference sequence). The CDR3 DNA sequence: TGTGCCAGCAGCGGGGGGACTAGTCAGGCAGATACGCAGTATTTT. Its protein is CASSGGTSQADTQYF.

The V and J genes are TRBV6-5 and TRBJ1-2; a possible D gene is TRBD1 (5 bases). Germline CDR1 reads MNHEY; CDR2 reads SVGAGI. The CDR3 sequence is 11 residues long. Trimming took off 8 bases at V and 8 bases at J, with 12 bases between the two ends. In DNA form, the CDR3 reads TGTGCCAGCGGGGGGTTTCTAGGCTACACCTTC. Residues: CASGGFLGYTF.

The rearrangement uses TRBV11-2 and TRBJ1-4, with TRBD1 as a possible D gene (6 bases). Germline V gene sequence: CDR1 SGHAT, CDR2 FQNNGV. V was pared by 3 bases and J by 7 bases, with 15 bases between. The CDR3 covers 15 residues. CDR3: CASSLSTGLREKLFF. DNA of the CDR3: TGTGCCAGCAGCTTGTCGACAGGCCTTCGTGAAAAACTGTTTTTT.

The chain recombines TRBV19 with TRBJ1-5; 11 bases are a match to TRBD1. This CDR3 has 14 residues. In germline, CDR1 is LNHDA, CDR2 SQIVND (reference sequence). V shed 8 bases and J 4 bases; nucleotides not matched to a gene: 4. Written as DNA, the CDR3 is TGTGCCAGTGGTGGGGACAGGGGGAATCAGCCCCAGCATTTT. This sequence encodes CASGGDRGNQPQHF.

The gene calls are TRBV3-1 (or the pseudogene TRBV3-2) and TRBJ1-5; the D gene is possibly TRBD1 (5 bases). Germline CDR1 LGHDT, CDR2 YNNKEL (reference sequence). There are 15 residues in the CDR3. V was trimmed by 2 bases and J by 5 bases, leaving 13 bases between them. CDR3 coding DNA: TGTGCCAGCAGCCAATACGGGTGGGGGGATCAGCCCCAGCATTTT. Translation gives CASSQYGWGDQPQHF.

The chain recombines TRBV4-1 with TRBJ2-1; D is unclear. The length of the CDR3 is 13 residues. Per the germline V gene, CDR1 is MGHRA and CDR2 is YSYEKL. Trimming cost V 0 bases and J 7 bases, with 7 bases left between them. Written as DNA, the CDR3 is TGCGCCAGCAGCCAAGATCTCCGGAATGAGCAGTTCTTC. Translating gives CASSQDLRNEQFF.

This chain connects TRBV5-1 to TRBJ1-4, with D possibly being TRBD1 (6 bases). V gave up 5 bases and J gave up 5 bases, with 16 bases separating them. The CDR3 loop spans 15 amino acids. CDR1 is SGHRS and CDR2 is YFSETQ in the germline V gene. For the CDR3, the DNA is TGCGCCAGCAGACAATACAGGGAAAGGAATGAAAAACTGTTTTTT. Protein sequence: CASRQYRERNEKLFF. The full variable domain, in which reference TRBV5-1 and TRBJ1-4 provide the parts outside the CDR3, is KAGVTQTPRYLIKTRGQQVTLSCSPISGHRSVSWYQQTPGQGLQFLFEYFSETQRNKGNFPGRFSGRQFSNSRSEMNVSTLELGDSALYLCASRQYRERNEKLFFGSGTQLSVL.

The chain joins TRBV7-2 to TRBJ1-2; 11 bases align to TRBD1. Looked up from germline, CDR1 is SGHTA and CDR2 is FQGNSA. The junction had 12 bases not matched to a gene; V was cut back by 5 bases and J by 7 bases. The CDR3 totals 16 residues. Written as DNA, the CDR3 is TGTGCCAGCAGCAGACCTACTACGGACAGGGGGCTTGGCTACACCTTC. Translation gives CASSRPTTDRGLGYTF.

The CDR3 DNA sequence: TGTGCCAGCCTGGACGGGATCGGGCAAAACATTCAGTACTTC. Encoded protein: CASLDGIGQNIQYF. V usage is TRBV2 and J usage is TRBJ2-4, with D possibly TRBD2 on 5 matching bases. Germline lookup yields CDR1 SNHLY and CDR2 FYNNEI. V lost 8 bases, J lost 5 bases, and 16 bases lay in between. The CDR3 loop spans 14 amino acids.

The rearrangement uses TRBV27 and TRBJ1-5; D remains ambiguous. CDR1 is MNHEY and CDR2 is SMNVEV in the germline V gene (reference sequence). This CDR3 has 15 residues. V lost 4 bases to trimming and J lost 0 bases, with 10 bases between them. The CDR3 sequence: CASSSYSYSNQPQHF. The CDR3 DNA follows: TGTGCCAGCAGTTCTTACAGCTATAGCAATCAGCCCCAGCATTTT.

This chain uses TRBV12-3 or TRBV12-4 with TRBJ1-1, with 11 positions matching TRBD1. The CDR3 has 13 amino acids. V lost 5 bases, J lost 7 bases, and 3 bases stayed unmatched. CDR3 sequence: CASSRTGGSEAFF. Here the CDR3 DNA reads TGTGCCAGCAGTCGGACAGGGGGCAGTGAAGCTTTCTTT.